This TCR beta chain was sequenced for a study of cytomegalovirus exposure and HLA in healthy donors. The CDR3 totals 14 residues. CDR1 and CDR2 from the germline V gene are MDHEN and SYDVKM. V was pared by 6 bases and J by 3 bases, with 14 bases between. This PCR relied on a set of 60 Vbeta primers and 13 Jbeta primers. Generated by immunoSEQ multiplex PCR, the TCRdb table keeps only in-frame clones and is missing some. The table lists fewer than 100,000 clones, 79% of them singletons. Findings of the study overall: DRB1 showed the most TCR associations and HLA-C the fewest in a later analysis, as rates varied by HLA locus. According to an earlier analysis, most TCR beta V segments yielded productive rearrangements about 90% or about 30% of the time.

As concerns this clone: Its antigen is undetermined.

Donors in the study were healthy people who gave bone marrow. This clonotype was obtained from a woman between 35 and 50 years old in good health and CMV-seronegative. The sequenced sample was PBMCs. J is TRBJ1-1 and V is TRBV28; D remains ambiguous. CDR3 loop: CASSRGPQYTEAFF. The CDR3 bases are TGTGCCAGCAGCCGAGGTCCGCAATACACTGAAGCTTTCTTT.